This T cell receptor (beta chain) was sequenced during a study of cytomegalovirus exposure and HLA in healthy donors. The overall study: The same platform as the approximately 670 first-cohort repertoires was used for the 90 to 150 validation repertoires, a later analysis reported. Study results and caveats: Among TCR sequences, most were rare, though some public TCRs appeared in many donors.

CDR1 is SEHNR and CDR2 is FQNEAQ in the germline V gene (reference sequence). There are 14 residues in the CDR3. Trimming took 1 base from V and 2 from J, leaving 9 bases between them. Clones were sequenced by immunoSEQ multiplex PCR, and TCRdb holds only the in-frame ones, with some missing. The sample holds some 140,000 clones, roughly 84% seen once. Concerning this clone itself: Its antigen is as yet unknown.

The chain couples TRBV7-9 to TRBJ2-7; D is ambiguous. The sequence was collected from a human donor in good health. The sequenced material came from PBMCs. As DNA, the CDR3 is TGTGCCAGCAGCTTAGACAGATACCCCTACGAGCAGTACTTC. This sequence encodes CASSLDRYPYEQYF.